This T cell receptor (beta chain) originates from a study of T cell changes during pregnancy in multiple sclerosis. Trimming stripped 0 bases from V and 6 bases from J, with 16 bases between. Germline loops: CDR1 SGDLS, CDR2 YYNGEE. The CDR3 spans 16 residues. Using immunoSEQ multiplex PCR, the repertoire was profiled, and TCRdb retains in-frame clones only, with some absent. The sample has around 100,000 clones, around 92% seen once. The source material was peripheral blood, sampled after pregnancy. This TCR was sampled from a female donor with multiple sclerosis, enrolled in a pregnancy study. The rearrangement uses TRBV9 and TRBJ2-1; possibly TRBD1 for D (6 bases). CDR3 sequence: CASSVVSGQEFNEQFF. The CDR3 DNA reads TGTGCCAGCAGCGTAGTCTCGGGACAAGAATTCAATGAGCAGTTCTTC.